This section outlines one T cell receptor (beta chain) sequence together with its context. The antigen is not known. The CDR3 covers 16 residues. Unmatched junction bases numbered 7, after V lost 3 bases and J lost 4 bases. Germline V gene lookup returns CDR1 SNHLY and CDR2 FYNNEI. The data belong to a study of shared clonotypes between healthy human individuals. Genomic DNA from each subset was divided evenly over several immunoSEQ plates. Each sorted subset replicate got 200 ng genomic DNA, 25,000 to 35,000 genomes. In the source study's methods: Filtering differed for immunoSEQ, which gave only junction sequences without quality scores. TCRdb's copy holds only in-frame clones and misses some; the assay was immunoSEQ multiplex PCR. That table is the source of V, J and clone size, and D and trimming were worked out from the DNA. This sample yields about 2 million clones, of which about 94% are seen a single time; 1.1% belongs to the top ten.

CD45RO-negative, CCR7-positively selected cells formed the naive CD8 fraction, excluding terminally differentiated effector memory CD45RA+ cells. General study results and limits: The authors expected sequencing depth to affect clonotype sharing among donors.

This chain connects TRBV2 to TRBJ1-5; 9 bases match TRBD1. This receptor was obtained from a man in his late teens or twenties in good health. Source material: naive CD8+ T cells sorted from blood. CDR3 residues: CASSDGTGTGNQPQHF. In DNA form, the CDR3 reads TGTGCCAGCAGTGACGGGACAGGGACAGGGAATCAGCCCCAGCATTTT.